The clone carrying this T cell receptor beta chain was found many times. Antigen specificity is unknown. Germline V lookup: CDR1 LNHDA, CDR2 SQIVND (reference sequence). Trimming took 6 bases from V and 2 from J; bases not matched to a gene: 8. The CDR3 is made up of 18 amino acids. The entry originates in a study of early T cells in non-severe SARS-CoV-2 infection. In the library, individual cDNA molecules carried attached unique molecular identifiers. TCRdb recomputed calls from the 5' RACE reads with MiXCR, one row per CDR3 protein. The data contain around 46,000 distinct CDR3 sequences, under 14% of them singletons. General study results and limits: The study's VDJdb matching favored anti-spike CD8 responses and missed private and CD4 specificities.

The sequence derives from an adult who was a healthcare worker with PCR-confirmed SARS-CoV-2 infection or an uninfected control (not recorded which). Material: whole blood. The V and J genes are TRBV19 and TRBJ2-2, with 14 bases aligning to TRBD2. CDR3 DNA sequence: TGTGCCAGTAGCTCCTTGGGACTAGCGGGAGTCAACACCGGGGAGCTGTTTTTT. It translates to CASSSLGLAGVNTGELFF.